The rows below give T cell receptor beta chains drawn from one sample of a study of vaccination and CD4 T cells after COVID-19. Each CDR3 protein is one row after TCRdb ran MiXCR on the PCR reads. This sample carries about 6,900 distinct CDR3 sequences, less than 30% of them seen once, and the ten largest clones take less than 40%. Their antigen targets remain unknown. Sequencing was carried out using CD4+ T cells from blood, cultured in vitro. The receptors originated from a human donor in good health. Both conserved end residues are part of each CDR3. The D gene is left open where the match is weak.

CDR3 protein	V gene	D gene
CATSDPTGEYNEQFF	TRBV24-1	-
CASSLDREHQPQHF	TRBV5-1	-
CASRGTGQETQYF	TRBV12-3/TRBV12-4	TRBD1
CSAKGIGETQYF	TRBV20-1	-
CASRGTAGRGDTQYF	TRBV6-1	TRBD1
CASSRQGAGNTIYF	TRBV7-8	TRBD1
CASSLLGQGSGYGYTF	TRBV7-2	TRBD1
CASSAQGEGNTIYF	TRBV12-3/TRBV12-4	-
CASRPLAGGTEAFF	TRBV6-1	TRBD1
CASSPTDRKSYNEQFF	TRBV27	-
CASSPSGGAPSYNEQFF	TRBV7-9	TRBD2
CASRRQGSSNQPQHF	TRBV6-1	-
CASSLYFQTVRETQYF	TRBV4-2	-
CSAWDSDQPQHF	TRBV20-1	TRBD1
CATAQDWDRVDNEQFF	TRBV15	TRBD1
CSVEDRQGANGYTF	TRBV29-1	TRBD1
CASSLLGQDVGYTF	TRBV19	TRBD1
CASARGSGYTF	TRBV25-1	-
CASSPSGIDQPQHF	TRBV18	-
CATSKTGIRQPQHF	TRBV15	-
CASSVGQGDYGYTF	TRBV11-3	TRBD1
CASSPDRNYGYTF	TRBV7-3	-
CASSLGQGNSPLHF	TRBV27	TRBD1
CASSHGALAGMDEQFF	TRBV6-1	TRBD2
CASRGGYTF	TRBV27	-
CASSFSGQGGPYNEQFF	TRBV11-1	TRBD1
CASRPAAGAGELFF	TRBV2	-
CSARDGTENYGYTF	TRBV20-1	-
CASSKEGGQGDQPQHF	TRBV2	TRBD1
CASNGRGMNTEAFF	TRBV19	-
CASSSTGALNLGEQYF	TRBV5-1	TRBD1